This TCR beta chain was sequenced during a study of OX40 agonist ivuxolimab in advanced cancers. In the study overall: Ivuxolimab was an agonistic, fully human IgG2 monoclonal antibody directed against OX40 (CD134), a costimulatory receptor. Intravenous ivuxolimab was administered to patients every 2 weeks at six dose levels: 0.01, 0.1, 0.3, 1.5, 3 and 10 mg/kg. Among the roughly 54 dose-escalation patients, approximately 20 had hepatocellular carcinoma, 15 or so melanoma, 9 renal cell carcinoma and 9 head and neck cancer. In the dose-escalation cohort, approximately 80% of patients were male, and the mean age was roughly 56 years with a range of about 20 to 79. Patients were allowed to have had prior anti-PD-1, anti-PD-L1 or anti-CTLA-4 therapy, and approximately 40% of the dose-escalation patients had previously received checkpoint inhibitors. Partial responses occurred in three dose-escalation patients, of whom one had hepatocellular carcinoma and two had cutaneous melanoma. The purpose of peripheral TCRbeta sequencing was to test whether ivuxolimab changed TCR sequence diversity and led to clonal T-cell expansion. The paper covers the monotherapy dose-escalation part of the phase I ivuxolimab trial, which included N ≈ 57 patients. General study outcomes and caveats: The antigen specificity of the peripheral T cells that underwent clonal expansion was not determined. At doses of 0.1 to 3.0 mg/kg, clonal expansion of both CD4+ and CD8+ blood T cells was observed from baseline to week 6. In partial responders in the 0.1-3.0 mg/kg groups, normalized peripheral clonal expansion was found to be among the lowest, especially among CD8+ T cells. After ivuxolimab, CD8+ T cells had more expanded clones than CD4+ T cells on average. Low levels of normalized T-cell clonal expansion were also seen in some patients who did not respond.

For CDR1 and CDR2, the germline V gene lists SGHRS and YFSETQ. The CDR3 contains 16 residues, cysteine and phenylalanine counted. The kept DNA is CDR3 alone, 48 bases in frame from the first base. The germline V and J ends show losses of 4 bases and 6 bases respectively, and no gene match explains 13 bases of the junction. Notes on this clone: Its antigen has not been determined. No much larger clone is present one base from it, and per-base qualities are unavailable.

The trial excluded patients who had a history of autoimmune disease or who were on systemic immunosuppression. Peripheral blood for TCR sequencing was collected from all dose cohorts at baseline, on cycle 4 day 1, and on cycle 7 day 1. The samples were drawn from a first-in-human, open-label, multicenter phase I dose-escalation trial of ivuxolimab. Adults with locally advanced or metastatic melanoma, renal cell, hepatocellular, or head and neck squamous cell carcinoma were enrolled in the trial. Before TCR sequencing, CD4+ T cells and CD8+ T cells from peripheral blood were sorted into separate populations. Genomic DNA was extracted from sorted cells for sequencing of the TCRbeta CDR3 region. TCRbeta CDR3 regions were sequenced using the immunoSEQ Assay. In TCRdb, the immuneACCESS table is reduced to in-frame sequences with V and J assigned. These tables do not hold every clone; where another copy was compared, an unresolved V gene accounts for under half, and the others remain unexplained. The sample table shows approximately 6,000 clones, and roughly four fifths are seen once. The top ten constitute around 23% of the sample.

The origin of this receptor is an adult with an advanced solid tumor such as melanoma, head and neck, liver or kidney cancer. The chain couples TRBV5-1 to TRBJ2-1; a stretch of 7 junction bases matches TRBD2. The sequencing used CD4+ or CD8+ T cells sorted from blood, collected in a trial of the OX40 agonist ivuxolimab. CDR3 region: CASSPGGLTTINEQFF. The DNA sequence is given as TGCGCCAGCAGCCCTGGGGGACTAACCACCATCAATGAGCAGTTCTTC.